Reported below is one T cell receptor (beta chain). Here immunoSEQ multiplex PCR was the method, and the copy in TCRdb shows in-frame clones only, minus some. The table includes roughly 100,000 clones, more than 80% detected once. The sample belongs to a study of blood T cell repertoires in COVID-19. Study at large: The United States, Italy and Spain supplied acute and convalescent COVID-19 samples. Sources were T cells, B-cell-depleted T cells, or PBMCs; the material itself was cDNA or gDNA.

Germline values: CDR1 SGDLS, CDR2 YYNGEE. V was cut by 4 bases and J by 0 bases, with 10 bases left in between. The CDR3 sequence is 14 residues long. This TCR was recovered from a human donor in a cohort sampled during active COVID-19. The sequencing sample was made of peripheral blood. The genes are TRBV9 and TRBJ1-2; no reliable D call. DNA for the CDR3: TGTGCCAGCAGCTATCCAGGAACTAACTATGGCTACACCTTC. It specifies CASSYPGTNYGYTF. Full variable domain (missing parts from reference TRBV9 and TRBJ1-2): DSGVTQTPKHLITATGQRVTLRCSPRSGDLSVYWYQQSLDQGLQFLIQYYNGEERAKGNILERFSAQQFPDLHSELNLSSLELGDSALYFCASSYPGTNYGYTFGSGTRLTVV.